This T cell receptor beta chain was observed in a study of T cell responses to AZD1222 COVID-19 vaccine. CDR3 length: 17 residues. Germline V gives CDR1 LNHNV, CDR2 YYDKDF (reference sequence). Trimming at V came to 0 bases and at J to 1 base, leaving 5 bases not matched to a gene. On this clone itself: Its antigen is not known.

Profiling relied on immunoSEQ multiplex PCR, and the TCRdb table lists in-frame clones only, not all of them. The table lists some 110,000 clones, roughly 90% of them singletons. Whole-study findings and limits: Among AZD1222 vaccinees, only six were seropositive at baseline. Distributed over spike, vaccine-associated CD4 TCRs predominated at 160-218 and 743-854.

The receptor's source is an adult in good health. This rearrangement joins TRBV15 to TRBJ2-3, with TRBD2 identical over 9 bases. The specimen was peripheral blood, collected on day 0 of AZD1222 vaccination. The CDR3 coding sequence is TGTGCCACCAGCAGAGATTATAGCGGGAGACGCACAGATACGCAGTATTTT. Amino acids: CATSRDYSGRRTDTQYF.